The following is a TCR beta chain sequence with its context. Its recognized antigen is unknown. No clone much larger than this one lies a single base away; base qualities are absent. V loses 0 bases at its end and J loses 7 bases; junction bases beyond the gene matches: 8. Reading from cysteine to phenylalanine, the CDR3 counts 16 amino acids. Only the CDR3 DNA is retained, 48 bases long and in frame from the first base. The CDR1 and CDR2 encoded by the germline V gene are MNHEY and SVGAGI. The data were obtained in a study of a mutant IDH1 vaccine in newly diagnosed glioma (dated by TCRdb to about 2021). About the full investigation: Patients received eight vaccinations in weeks 1, 3, 5, 7, 11, 15, 19 and 23, corresponding to visits V03 through V10. Vaccination was initiated 4-6 weeks after radiotherapy alone, or concurrently with temozolomide cycles in the chemotherapy-containing groups. Of the approximately 33 patients who were treated, about 62% were male and about 40% were female, and the mean age was roughly 40 years. Before enrollment, most patients had been given radiochemotherapy with temozolomide as standard therapy, while the rest had received either radiotherapy alone or temozolomide alone. Peripheral blood samples were drawn at six visits, namely V03 (baseline), V05, V07, V10, V12 and V13. For exploratory analyses, roughly 25 treated patients had longitudinal TCRB deep sequencing done wherever samples were available.

The study at large found these results: Availability determined which PBMC samples were chosen for TCRB deep sequencing. It was noted by the authors that analyses of patient blood samples could not be reproduced owing to sample limitations. Pseudoprogression seemed to be unrelated to changes in the top peripheral T cell clonotypes found by TCRB sequencing. Across multiple MHC alleles, vaccine-induced immune responses were seen in 90% to 95% of patients.

Library construction relied on the immunoSEQ multiplex PCR assay. Rearranged TCR beta chain sequences were amplified with the hsTCRB Kit following the manufacturer's protocol. An Illumina MiSeq was used to sequence the TCRB libraries. From the authors' description of their analysis: The kit vendor's proprietary platform handled demultiplexing, trimming and gene mapping. TCRdb stores this immuneACCESS table with in-frame sequences only. Part of the clones is absent; in the studies checked, under half of the shortfall reflects unresolved V genes, and no reason is known for the rest. V and J calls and clone size come straight from that table; D and trimming were deduced from the DNA. The sample table holds tens of thousands of clones, of which roughly 90% were seen once. The top ten hold over 2% of the sample. The sample's time point label, decoded: week 11, during vaccination. A 20-mer mutant IDH1 peptide at 300 micrograms in Montanide made up each vaccine dose, which was injected subcutaneously together with topical imiquimod. The donors had newly diagnosed IDH1-mutant astrocytomas of WHO grade 3 or 4 that showed loss of nuclear ATRX. The samples were drawn from NOA16, a multicentre, single-arm, open-label phase I trial in Germany that tested a mutant IDH1 peptide vaccine in humans for the first time. Genomic DNA for TCRB sequencing was isolated from EDTA blood with the DNeasy Blood and Tissue Kit.

The sequence came from a man aged 45-60 years with glioma. This material consisted of PBMCs, taken from a glioma patient whose treatment included an IDH1 peptide vaccine. The V and J genes are TRBV6-5 and TRBJ1-4; the junction holds 7 bases that match TRBD1. For the CDR3, the sequence is CASSYSNRGVSEKLFF. The DNA is TGTGCCAGCAGTTACTCTAACAGGGGAGTTTCTGAAAAACTGTTTTTT.